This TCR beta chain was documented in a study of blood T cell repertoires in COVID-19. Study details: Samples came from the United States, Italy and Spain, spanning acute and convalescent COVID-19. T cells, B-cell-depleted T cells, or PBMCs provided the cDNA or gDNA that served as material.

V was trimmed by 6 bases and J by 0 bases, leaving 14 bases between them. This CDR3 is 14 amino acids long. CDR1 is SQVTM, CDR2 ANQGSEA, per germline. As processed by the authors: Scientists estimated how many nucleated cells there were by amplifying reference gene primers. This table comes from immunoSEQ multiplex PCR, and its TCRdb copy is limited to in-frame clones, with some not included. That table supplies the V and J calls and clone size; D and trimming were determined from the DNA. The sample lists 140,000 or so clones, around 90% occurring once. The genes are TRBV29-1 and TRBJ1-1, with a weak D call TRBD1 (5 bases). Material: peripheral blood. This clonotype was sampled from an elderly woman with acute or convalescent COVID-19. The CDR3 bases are TGCAGCGTAACTCGACAGATCATGAACACTGAAGCTTTCTTT. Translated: CSVTRQIMNTEAFF.